This T cell receptor beta chain is drawn from a study of blood T cell repertoires in COVID-19. The wider study: The origin of the acute and convalescent COVID-19 samples was the United States, Italy and Spain.

This CDR3 is built from 13 residues. From germline, CDR1 is MDHEN and CDR2 SYDVKM. Trimming stripped 5 bases from V and 8 bases from J, with 15 bases between. In the original analysis: It was from reference gene primer amplification that nucleated cell counts were estimated. Only in-frame clones appear in the TCRdb table, and some are missing; sequencing was by immunoSEQ multiplex PCR. The DNA gave D and trimming, while V, J and clone size come from that table. The sample has under 300,000 clones, about 85% seen once. Specimen: peripheral blood. The chain links TRBV28 to TRBJ1-2, with D maybe TRBD1 (5 bases). The receptor was derived from a human donor in a cohort sampled during active COVID-19. CDR3 amino acids: CASSRRDSLGYTF. The CDR3 DNA reads TGTGCCAGCAGTCGACGGGACTCTTTAGGCTACACCTTC.